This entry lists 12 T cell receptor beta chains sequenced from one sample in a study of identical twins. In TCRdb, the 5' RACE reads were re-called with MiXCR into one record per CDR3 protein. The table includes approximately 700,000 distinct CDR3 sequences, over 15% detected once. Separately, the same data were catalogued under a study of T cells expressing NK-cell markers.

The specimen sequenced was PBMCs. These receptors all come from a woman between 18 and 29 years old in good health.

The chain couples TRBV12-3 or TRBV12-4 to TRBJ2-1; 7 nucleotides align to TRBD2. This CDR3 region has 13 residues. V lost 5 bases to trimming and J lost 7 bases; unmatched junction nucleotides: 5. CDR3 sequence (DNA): TGTGCCAGCAGTGCCAGCGGGGAAAATGAGCAGTTCTTC. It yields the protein CASSASGENEQFF.

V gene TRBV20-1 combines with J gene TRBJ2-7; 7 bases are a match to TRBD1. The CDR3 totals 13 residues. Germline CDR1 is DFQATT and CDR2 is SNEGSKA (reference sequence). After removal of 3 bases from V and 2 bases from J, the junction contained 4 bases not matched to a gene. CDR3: CSASGQAAYEQYF. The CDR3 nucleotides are TGCAGTGCTAGCGGACAGGCTGCCTACGAGCAGTACTTC.

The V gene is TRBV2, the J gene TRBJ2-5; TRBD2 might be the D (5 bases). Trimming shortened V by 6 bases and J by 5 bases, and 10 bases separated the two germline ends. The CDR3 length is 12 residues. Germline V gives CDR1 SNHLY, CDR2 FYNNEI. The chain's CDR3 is CASRLERETQYF. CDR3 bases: TGTGCCAGCAGGCTAGAGCGGGAGACCCAGTACTTC.

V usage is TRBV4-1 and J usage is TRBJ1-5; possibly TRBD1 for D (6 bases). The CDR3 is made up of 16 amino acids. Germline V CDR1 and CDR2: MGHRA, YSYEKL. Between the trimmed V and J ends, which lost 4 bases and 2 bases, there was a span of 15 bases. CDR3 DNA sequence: TGCGCCAGCAGCCCGCAGGGGCGGGGCGGCAATCAGCCCCAGCATTTT. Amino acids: CASSPQGRGGNQPQHF.

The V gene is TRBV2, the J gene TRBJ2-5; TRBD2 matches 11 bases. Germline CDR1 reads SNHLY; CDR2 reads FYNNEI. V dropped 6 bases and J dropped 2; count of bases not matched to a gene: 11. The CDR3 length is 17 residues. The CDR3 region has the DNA TGTGCCAGCAGAAGGCCGGCTAGCGGGGGGCCTCAAGAGACCCAGTACTTC. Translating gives CASRRPASGGPQETQYF.

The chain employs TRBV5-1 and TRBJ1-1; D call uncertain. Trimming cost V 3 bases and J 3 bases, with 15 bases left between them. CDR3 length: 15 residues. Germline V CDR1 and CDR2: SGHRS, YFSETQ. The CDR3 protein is CASSSPTGGDTEAFF. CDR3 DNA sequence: TGCGCCAGCAGCTCCCCGACCGGAGGAGACACTGAAGCTTTCTTT.

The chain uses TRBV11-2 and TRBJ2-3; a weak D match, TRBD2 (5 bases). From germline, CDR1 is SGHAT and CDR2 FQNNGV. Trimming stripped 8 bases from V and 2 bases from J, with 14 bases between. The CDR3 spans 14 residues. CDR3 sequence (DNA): TGTGCCAGCGGAGCCGGGATAGACACAGATACGCAGTATTTT. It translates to CASGAGIDTDTQYF.

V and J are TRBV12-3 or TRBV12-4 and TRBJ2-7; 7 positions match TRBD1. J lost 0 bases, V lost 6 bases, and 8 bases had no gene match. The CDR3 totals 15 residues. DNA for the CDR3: TGTGCCAGCAGCGCTTCCGGGACAGCCTCCTACGAGCAGTACTTC. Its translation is CASSASGTASYEQYF.

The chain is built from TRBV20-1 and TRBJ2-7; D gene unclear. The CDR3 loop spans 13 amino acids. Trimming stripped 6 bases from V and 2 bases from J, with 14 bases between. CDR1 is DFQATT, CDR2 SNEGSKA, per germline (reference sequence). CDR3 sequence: CSAADGVPYEQYF. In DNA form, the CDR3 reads TGCAGTGCCGCAGATGGGGTCCCCTACGAGCAGTACTTC.

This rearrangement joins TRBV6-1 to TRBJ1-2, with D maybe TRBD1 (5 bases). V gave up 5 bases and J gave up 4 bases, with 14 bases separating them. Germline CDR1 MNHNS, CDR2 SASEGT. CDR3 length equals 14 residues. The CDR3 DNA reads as TGTGCCAGCAGTCCCCGCGAACAGGTCTATGGCTACACCTTC. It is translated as CASSPREQVYGYTF.

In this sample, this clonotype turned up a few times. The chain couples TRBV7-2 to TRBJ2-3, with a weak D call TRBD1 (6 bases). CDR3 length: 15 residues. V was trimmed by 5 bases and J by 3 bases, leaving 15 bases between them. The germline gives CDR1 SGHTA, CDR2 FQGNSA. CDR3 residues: CASSASTGQTDTQYF. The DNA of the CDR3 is TGTGCCAGCAGCGCGAGCACGGGACAAACAGATACGCAGTATTTT.

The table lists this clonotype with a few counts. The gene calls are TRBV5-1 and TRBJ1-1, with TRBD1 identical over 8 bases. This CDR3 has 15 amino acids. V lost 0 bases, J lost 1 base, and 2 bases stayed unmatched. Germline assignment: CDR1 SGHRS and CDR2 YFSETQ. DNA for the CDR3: TGCGCCAGCAGCTTGGGGACAGGGCGGAACACTGAAGCTTTCTTT. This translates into CASSLGTGRNTEAFF.